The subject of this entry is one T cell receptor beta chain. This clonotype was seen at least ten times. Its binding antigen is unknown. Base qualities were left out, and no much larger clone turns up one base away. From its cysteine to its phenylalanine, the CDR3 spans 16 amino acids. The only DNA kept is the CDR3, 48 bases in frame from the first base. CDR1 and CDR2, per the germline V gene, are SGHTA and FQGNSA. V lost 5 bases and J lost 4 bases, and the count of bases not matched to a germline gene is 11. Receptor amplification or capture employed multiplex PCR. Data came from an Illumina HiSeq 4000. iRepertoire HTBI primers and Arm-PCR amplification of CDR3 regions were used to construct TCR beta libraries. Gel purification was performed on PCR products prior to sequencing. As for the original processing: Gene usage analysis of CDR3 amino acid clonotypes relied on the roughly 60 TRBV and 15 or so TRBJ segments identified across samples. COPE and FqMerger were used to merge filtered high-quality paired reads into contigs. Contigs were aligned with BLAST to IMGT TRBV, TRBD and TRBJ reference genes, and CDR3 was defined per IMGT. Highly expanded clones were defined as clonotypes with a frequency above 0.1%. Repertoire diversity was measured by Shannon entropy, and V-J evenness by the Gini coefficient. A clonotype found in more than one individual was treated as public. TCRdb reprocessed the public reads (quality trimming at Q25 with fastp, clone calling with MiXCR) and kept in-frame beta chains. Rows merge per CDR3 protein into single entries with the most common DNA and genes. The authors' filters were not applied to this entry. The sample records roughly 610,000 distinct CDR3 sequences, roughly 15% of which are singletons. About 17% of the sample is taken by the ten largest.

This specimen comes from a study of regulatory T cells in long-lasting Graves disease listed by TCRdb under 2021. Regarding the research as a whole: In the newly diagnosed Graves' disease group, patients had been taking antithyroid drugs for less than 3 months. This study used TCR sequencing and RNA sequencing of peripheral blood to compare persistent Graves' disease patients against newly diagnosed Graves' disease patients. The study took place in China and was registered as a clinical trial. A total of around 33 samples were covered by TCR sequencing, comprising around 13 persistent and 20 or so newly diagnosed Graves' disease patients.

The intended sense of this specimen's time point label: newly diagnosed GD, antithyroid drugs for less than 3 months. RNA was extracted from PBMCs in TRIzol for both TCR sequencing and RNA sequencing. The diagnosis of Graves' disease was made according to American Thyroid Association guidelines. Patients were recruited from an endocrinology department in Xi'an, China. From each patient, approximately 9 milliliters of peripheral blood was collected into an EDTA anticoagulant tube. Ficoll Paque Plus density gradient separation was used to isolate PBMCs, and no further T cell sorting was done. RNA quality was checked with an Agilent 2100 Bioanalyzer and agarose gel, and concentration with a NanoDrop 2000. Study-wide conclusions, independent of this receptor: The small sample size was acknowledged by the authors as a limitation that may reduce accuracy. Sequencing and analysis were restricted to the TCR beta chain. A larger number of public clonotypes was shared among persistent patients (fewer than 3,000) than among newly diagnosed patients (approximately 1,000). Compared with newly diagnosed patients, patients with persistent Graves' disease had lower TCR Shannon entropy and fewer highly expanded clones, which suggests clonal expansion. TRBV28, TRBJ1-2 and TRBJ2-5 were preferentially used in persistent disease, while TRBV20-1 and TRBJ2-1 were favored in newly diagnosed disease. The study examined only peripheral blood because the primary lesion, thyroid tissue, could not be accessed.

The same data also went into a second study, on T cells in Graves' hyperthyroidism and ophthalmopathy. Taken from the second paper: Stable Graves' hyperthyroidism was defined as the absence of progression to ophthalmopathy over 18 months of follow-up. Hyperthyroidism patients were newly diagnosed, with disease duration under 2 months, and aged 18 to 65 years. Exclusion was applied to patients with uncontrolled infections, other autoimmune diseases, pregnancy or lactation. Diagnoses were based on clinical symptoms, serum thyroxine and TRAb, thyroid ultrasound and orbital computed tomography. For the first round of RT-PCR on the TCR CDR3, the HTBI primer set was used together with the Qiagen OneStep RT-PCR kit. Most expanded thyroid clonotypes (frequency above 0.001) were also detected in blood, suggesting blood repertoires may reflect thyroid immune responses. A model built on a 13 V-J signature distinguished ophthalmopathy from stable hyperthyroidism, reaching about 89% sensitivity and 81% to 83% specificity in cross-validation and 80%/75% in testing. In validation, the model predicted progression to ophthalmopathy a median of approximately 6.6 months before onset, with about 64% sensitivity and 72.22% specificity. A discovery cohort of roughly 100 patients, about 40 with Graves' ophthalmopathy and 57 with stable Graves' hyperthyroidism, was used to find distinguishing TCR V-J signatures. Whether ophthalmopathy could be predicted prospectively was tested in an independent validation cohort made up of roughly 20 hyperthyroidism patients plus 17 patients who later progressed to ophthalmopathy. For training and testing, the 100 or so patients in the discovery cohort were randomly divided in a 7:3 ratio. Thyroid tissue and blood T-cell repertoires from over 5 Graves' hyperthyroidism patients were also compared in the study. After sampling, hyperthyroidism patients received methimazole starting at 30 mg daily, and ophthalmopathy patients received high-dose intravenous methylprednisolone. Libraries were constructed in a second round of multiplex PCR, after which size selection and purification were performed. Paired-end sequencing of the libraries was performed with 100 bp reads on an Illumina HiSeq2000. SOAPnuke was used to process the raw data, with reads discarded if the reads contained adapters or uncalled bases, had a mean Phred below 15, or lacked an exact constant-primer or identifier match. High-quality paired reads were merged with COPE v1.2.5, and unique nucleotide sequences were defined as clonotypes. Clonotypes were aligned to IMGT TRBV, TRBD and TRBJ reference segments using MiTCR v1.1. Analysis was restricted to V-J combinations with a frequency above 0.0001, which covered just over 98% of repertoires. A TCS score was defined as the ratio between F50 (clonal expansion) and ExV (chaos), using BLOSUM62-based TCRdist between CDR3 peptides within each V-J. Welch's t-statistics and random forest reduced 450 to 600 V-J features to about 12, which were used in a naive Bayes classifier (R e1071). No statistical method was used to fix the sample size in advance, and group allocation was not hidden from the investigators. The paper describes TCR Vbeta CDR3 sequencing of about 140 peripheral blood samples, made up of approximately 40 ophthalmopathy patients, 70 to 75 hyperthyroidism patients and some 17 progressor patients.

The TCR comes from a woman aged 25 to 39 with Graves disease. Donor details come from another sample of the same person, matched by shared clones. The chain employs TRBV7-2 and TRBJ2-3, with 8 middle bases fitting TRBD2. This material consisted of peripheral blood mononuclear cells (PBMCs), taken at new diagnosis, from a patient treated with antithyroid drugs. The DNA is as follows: TGTGCCAGCAGCCATGTCGGACTAGCAATCGCAGATACGCAGTATTTT. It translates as CASSHVGLAIADTQYF.